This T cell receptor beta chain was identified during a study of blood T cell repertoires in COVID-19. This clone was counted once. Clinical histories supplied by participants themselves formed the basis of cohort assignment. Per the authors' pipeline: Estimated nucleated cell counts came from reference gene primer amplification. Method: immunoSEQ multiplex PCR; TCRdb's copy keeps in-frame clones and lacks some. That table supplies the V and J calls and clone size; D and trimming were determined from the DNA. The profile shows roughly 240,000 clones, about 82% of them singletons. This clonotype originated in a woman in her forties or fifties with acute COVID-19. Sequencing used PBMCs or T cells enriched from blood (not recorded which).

The CDR3 sequence is CASSQDLGGVNSPLHF. Here the CDR3 DNA reads TGTGCCAGCAGCCAAGATCTAGGGGGTGTCAATTCACCCCTCCACTTT. J is TRBJ1-6 and V is TRBV4-2; tentative D call: TRBD1 (6 bases). The CDR3 length is 16 residues. Deletions cut 0 bases from V and 7 bases from J, with 13 bases between. Germline CDR1 and CDR2: LGHNA and YNFKEQ.